The clone carrying this T cell receptor beta chain turned up a few times. The data originate from a study of blood T cell repertoires in COVID-19. V shed 4 bases and J 5 bases; nucleotides not matched to a gene: 10. Germline-derived CDR1 and CDR2 are SGDLS and YYNGEE. The CDR3 extends over 15 amino acids. Measured with immunoSEQ multiplex PCR; TCRdb has only the in-frame clones, and not every one. This table has 200,000 to 300,000 clones, 83% appearing once. V and J are TRBV9 and TRBJ2-5; 8 nucleotides agree with TRBD1. The sequenced sample was peripheral blood. The receptor's source is a human donor in a cohort sampled during active COVID-19. CDR3 region: CASSSDRGGQETQYF. The DNA for the CDR3 is TGTGCCAGCAGCTCCGACAGGGGTGGTCAGGAGACCCAGTACTTC.